A selection of T cell receptor beta chains follows, all from one sample in a study of blood T cells in healthy people across ages. One entry per CDR3 protein results from TCRdb running MiXCR on the 5' RACE reads. The sample yields roughly 410,000 distinct CDR3 sequences, over 45% seen once. The sample taken for sequencing was blood. The receptors were sampled from a man aged 60-69 years in good health. CDR3s include the opening cysteine and the closing phenylalanine or tryptophan. Fields, in order: V gene, clone size, D gene, J gene, CDR3 protein, CDR3 DNA. The D gene is left open where the match is weak. Clone size, where shown, is once, few, many, or a class for clones that have expanded.

V: TRBV27
size: few
D: NA
J: TRBJ2-7
CDR3: CASSFKGSVYEQYF
DNA: TGTGCCAGCAGTTTCAAGGGGTCTGTTTACGAGCAGTACTTC

V: TRBV4-3
size: few
D: TRBD1
J: TRBJ2-1
CDR3: CASSQGQGTNEQFF
DNA: TGCGCCAGCAGCCAAGGACAGGGCACCAATGAGCAGTTCTTC

V: TRBV3-1
size: NA
D: NA
J: TRBJ1-2
CDR3: CASSQDGYGYTF
DNA: TGTGCCAGCAGCCAAGACGGCTATGGCTACACCTTC

V: TRBV7-2
size: NA
D: TRBD2
J: TRBJ2-1
CDR3: CASRPTSGTGNEQFF
DNA: TGTGCCAGCAGGCCAACTAGCGGGACCGGCAATGAGCAGTTCTTC

V: TRBV29-1
size: NA
D: TRBD1
J: TRBJ1-2
CDR3: CSVAGDRVKDGYTF
DNA: TGCAGCGTGGCGGGGGACAGGGTTAAGGACGGCTACACCTTC

V: TRBV6-6
size: NA
D: TRBD2
J: TRBJ2-5
CDR3: CASGTSGSGETQYF
DNA: TGTGCCAGCGGCACTAGCGGGAGTGGAGAGACCCAGTACTTC

V: TRBV6-2/TRBV6-3
size: NA
D: NA
J: TRBJ2-6
CDR3: CASSSHSAGANVLTF
DNA: TGTGCCAGCAGTTCCCACAGCGCTGGGGCCAACGTCCTGACTTTC

V: TRBV12-3/TRBV12-4
size: once
D: NA
J: TRBJ2-1
CDR3: CASSRTSSYNEQFF
DNA: TGTGCCAGCAGCCGTACCAGCTCCTACAATGAGCAGTTCTTC

V: TRBV7-8
size: NA
D: TRBD1
J: TRBJ1-2
CDR3: CASSFRQGVNGYTF
DNA: TGTGCCAGCAGCTTCCGACAGGGGGTAAATGGCTACACCTTC

V: TRBV20-1
size: NA
D: TRBD2
J: TRBJ2-7
CDR3: CSAKSGGRSYEQYF
DNA: TGCAGTGCTAAAAGCGGGGGACGCTCCTACGAGCAGTACTTC

V: TRBV7-2
size: NA
D: TRBD1
J: TRBJ2-3
CDR3: CASSSRGRYDTQYF
DNA: TGTGCCAGCAGCTCCAGGGGGCGGTACGATACGCAGTATTTT

V: TRBV3-1
size: NA
D: NA
J: TRBJ1-5
CDR3: CASSQAGANQPQHF
DNA: TGTGCCAGCAGCCAAGCAGGTGCCAATCAGCCCCAGCATTTT

V: TRBV6-5
size: NA
D: TRBD2
J: TRBJ2-4
CDR3: CASSLGGAGKNIQYF
DNA: TGTGCCAGCAGCCTCGGGGGGGCCGGCAAAAACATTCAGTACTTC

V: TRBV29-1
size: few
D: NA
J: TRBJ2-3
CDR3: CSVDLLGGTQYF
DNA: TGCAGCGTTGATTTGTTGGGAGGCACGCAGTATTTT

V: TRBV20-1
size: NA
D: TRBD1
J: TRBJ2-3
CDR3: CSARDPRTGIVYF
DNA: TGCAGTGCTAGAGATCCCCGGACAGGGATCGTGTATTTT

V: TRBV6-5
size: many
D: NA
J: TRBJ1-4
CDR3: CASRDSGAREKLFF
DNA: TGTGCCAGCAGGGACAGCGGGGCGAGGGAAAAACTGTTTTTT

V: TRBV5-5
size: many
D: NA
J: TRBJ2-2
CDR3: CASSQEWGTGELFF
DNA: TGTGCCAGCAGCCAGGAGTGGGGAACCGGGGAGCTGTTTTTT

V: TRBV11-3
size: NA
D: TRBD1
J: TRBJ2-3
CDR3: CASSLLQTGGWGTDTQYF
DNA: TGTGCCAGCAGCTTATTACAAACAGGGGGCTGGGGCACAGATACGCAGTATTTT

V: TRBV7-9
size: NA
D: NA
J: TRBJ2-7
CDR3: CASSFSQAYYEQYF
DNA: TGTGCCAGCAGCTTCTCCCAAGCCTACTACGAGCAGTACTTC

V: TRBV11-1
size: NA
D: TRBD1
J: TRBJ1-2
CDR3: CASSCDRGENYGYTF
DNA: TGTGCCAGCAGCTGTGACAGGGGCGAAAACTATGGCTACACCTTC

V: TRBV28
size: NA
D: NA
J: TRBJ2-7
CDR3: CASSSIQPRGTQYF
DNA: TGTGCCAGCAGTTCAATCCAGCCCCGGGGAACCCAGTACTTC

V: TRBV20-1
size: NA
D: TRBD1
J: TRBJ2-7
CDR3: CGARETGGYEQYF
DNA: TGCGGTGCTAGAGAGACAGGGGGCTACGAGCAGTACTTC

V: TRBV29-1
size: NA
D: TRBD2
J: TRBJ2-1
CDR3: CSVEAWTSGRLNEQFF
DNA: TGCAGCGTTGAAGCCTGGACTAGCGGGAGGTTAAATGAGCAGTTCTTC

V: TRBV10-2
size: few
D: NA
J: TRBJ1-2
CDR3: CASSELPGDSYGYTF
DNA: TGCGCCAGCAGTGAGCTCCCAGGAGACTCCTATGGCTACACCTTC

V: TRBV12-3/TRBV12-4
size: NA
D: NA
J: TRBJ2-1
CDR3: CASSFGGAWETQFF
DNA: TGTGCCAGCAGTTTTGGGGGGGCATGGGAGACCCAGTTCTTC

V: TRBV12-3/TRBV12-4
size: NA
D: NA
J: TRBJ1-4
CDR3: CASSLRDLWGEKLFF
DNA: TGTGCCAGCAGCCTCAGGGACCTTTGGGGCGAAAAACTGTTTTTT

V: TRBV7-8
size: NA
D: TRBD1
J: TRBJ2-1
CDR3: CASSWRPQGAQDNEQFF
DNA: TGTGCCAGCAGCTGGAGACCGCAGGGGGCACAGGACAATGAGCAGTTCTTC

V: TRBV7-6
size: NA
D: NA
J: TRBJ1-2
CDR3: CASSATPGDYGYTF
DNA: TGTGCCAGCAGCGCCACTCCCGGGGATTATGGCTACACCTTC

V: TRBV5-1
size: many
D: NA
J: TRBJ2-1
CDR3: CASSFGATYNEQFF
DNA: TGCGCCAGCAGCTTCGGGGCTACCTACAATGAGCAGTTCTTC

V: TRBV27
size: NA
D: TRBD2
J: TRBJ2-1
CDR3: CASVKTSGTSYNEQFF
DNA: TGTGCCAGCGTCAAGACTAGCGGGACTTCCTACAATGAGCAGTTCTTC

V: TRBV20-1
size: NA
D: NA
J: TRBJ2-1
CDR3: CSARGVVDEQFF
DNA: TGCAGTGCTAGAGGGGTTGTGGATGAGCAGTTCTTC

V: TRBV5-1
size: NA
D: NA
J: TRBJ2-3
CDR3: CASRGAYGSTDTQYF
DNA: TGCGCCAGCCGGGGGGCCTACGGCAGCACAGATACGCAGTATTTT

V: TRBV13
size: NA
D: TRBD2
J: TRBJ2-1
CDR3: CASSLSAERDGQFF
DNA: TGTGCCAGCAGCTTATCGGCAGAGCGGGACGGGCAGTTCTTC

V: TRBV18
size: NA
D: NA
J: TRBJ2-3
CDR3: CASSPKSDTQYF
DNA: TGTGCCAGCTCACCAAAGTCAGATACGCAGTATTTT

V: TRBV7-2
size: NA
D: NA
J: TRBJ2-7
CDR3: CASSDRGASSYEQYF
DNA: TGTGCCAGCAGCGACCGGGGGGCCAGTTCCTACGAGCAGTACTTC

V: TRBV12-3/TRBV12-4
size: few
D: NA
J: TRBJ2-7
CDR3: CASGHLGEQYF
DNA: TGTGCCAGCGGGCACCTTGGGGAGCAGTACTTC

V: TRBV25-1
size: few
D: NA
J: TRBJ1-5
CDR3: CASSGRDNQPQHF
DNA: TGTGCCAGCAGTGGTCGGGACAATCAGCCCCAGCATTTT

V: TRBV28
size: few
D: NA
J: TRBJ2-3
CDR3: CASSLSGDDSMDTDTQYF
DNA: TGTGCCAGCAGTTTGAGTGGCGATGACAGTATGGATACAGATACGCAGTATTTT

V: TRBV2
size: once
D: NA
J: TRBJ1-1
CDR3: CASSIFNTEAFF
DNA: TGTGCCAGCAGCATTTTCAACACTGAAGCTTTCTTT

V: TRBV20-1
size: NA
D: TRBD1
J: TRBJ1-5
CDR3: CSAIRTGRNQPQHF
DNA: TGCAGTGCTATAAGGACAGGGCGTAATCAGCCCCAGCATTTT

V: TRBV20-1
size: few
D: NA
J: TRBJ2-4
CDR3: CSATPPAIAKNIQYF
DNA: TGCAGTGCCACACCGCCTGCGATAGCCAAAAACATTCAGTACTTC

V: TRBV9
size: NA
D: NA
J: TRBJ2-7
CDR3: CASSRDLAYEQYF
DNA: TGTGCCAGCAGCCGCGACTTAGCCTACGAGCAGTACTTC

V: TRBV12-3/TRBV12-4
size: many
D: TRBD2
J: TRBJ2-7
CDR3: CASSSTTGGRNEQYF
DNA: TGTGCCAGCAGTTCTACTACGGGGGGACGGAACGAGCAGTACTTC

V: TRBV6-5
size: NA
D: TRBD2
J: TRBJ2-5
CDR3: CASRRTSGSGETQYF
DNA: TGTGCCAGCAGAAGGACTAGCGGGAGCGGAGAGACCCAGTACTTC

V: TRBV6-2/TRBV6-3
size: NA
D: TRBD2
J: TRBJ2-7
CDR3: CASSSRLAGGTLYEQYF
DNA: TGTGCCAGCAGTTCAAGACTAGCGGGAGGGACCTTATACGAGCAGTACTTC

V: TRBV6-2/TRBV6-3
size: NA
D: NA
J: TRBJ1-1
CDR3: CASSYPIGGGNTEAFF
DNA: TGTGCCAGCAGTTACCCTATTGGGGGAGGGAACACTGAAGCTTTCTTT

V: TRBV27
size: NA
D: TRBD1
J: TRBJ2-3
CDR3: CASSTWTGQGASDTQYF
DNA: TGTGCCAGCAGTACTTGGACGGGACAGGGGGCCTCAGATACGCAGTATTTT

V: TRBV24-1
size: NA
D: NA
J: TRBJ2-3
CDR3: CATSDFGGRDTDTQYF
DNA: TGTGCCACCAGTGATTTCGGCGGAAGGGACACAGATACGCAGTATTTT

V: TRBV7-2
size: NA
D: NA
J: TRBJ2-2
CDR3: CASSSGRGTGELFF
DNA: TGTGCCAGCAGCTCGGGCAGGGGCACCGGGGAGCTGTTTTTT

V: TRBV10-3
size: NA
D: NA
J: TRBJ2-7
CDR3: CAINPDRSYEQYF
DNA: TGTGCCATCAACCCGGACAGATCCTACGAGCAGTACTTC

V: TRBV20-1
size: few
D: TRBD2
J: TRBJ2-7
CDR3: CSALAGPNYEQYF
DNA: TGCAGTGCCCTAGCGGGACCAAACTACGAGCAGTACTTC

V: TRBV20-1
size: NA
D: TRBD1
J: TRBJ1-1
CDR3: CSASSLTGGEVDTEAFF
DNA: TGCAGTGCTAGCTCTCTCACAGGGGGCGAGGTGGACACTGAAGCTTTCTTT

V: TRBV12-3/TRBV12-4
size: NA
D: TRBD1
J: TRBJ1-2
CDR3: CASSRRTGAGYTF
DNA: TGTGCCAGCAGTAGACGGACAGGGGCTGGCTACACCTTC

V: TRBV11-2
size: NA
D: TRBD1
J: TRBJ2-7
CDR3: CASSLLFGTVAYEQYF
DNA: TGTGCCAGCAGCTTACTCTTTGGGACAGTTGCCTACGAGCAGTACTTC

V: TRBV20-1
size: NA
D: TRBD1
J: TRBJ1-1
CDR3: CSAGQAPNTEAFF
DNA: TGCAGTGCGGGACAGGCGCCGAACACTGAAGCTTTCTTT

V: TRBV28
size: NA
D: NA
J: TRBJ2-7
CDR3: CASSSGPAYEQYF
DNA: TGTGCCAGCTCCTCCGGGCCCGCCTACGAGCAGTACTTC

V: TRBV4-1
size: few
D: NA
J: TRBJ1-1
CDR3: CASSQLTAPNTEAFF
DNA: TGCGCCAGCAGCCAACTGACAGCCCCGAACACTGAAGCTTTCTTT

V: TRBV4-3
size: NA
D: NA
J: TRBJ2-5
CDR3: CASSQEMQGRGETQYF
DNA: TGCGCCAGCAGCCAAGAAATGCAGGGGCGCGGGGAGACCCAGTACTTC

V: TRBV5-1
size: few
D: TRBD2
J: TRBJ2-3
CDR3: CASSRGDGTDTQYF
DNA: TGCGCCAGCTCACGGGGGGACGGCACAGATACGCAGTATTTT